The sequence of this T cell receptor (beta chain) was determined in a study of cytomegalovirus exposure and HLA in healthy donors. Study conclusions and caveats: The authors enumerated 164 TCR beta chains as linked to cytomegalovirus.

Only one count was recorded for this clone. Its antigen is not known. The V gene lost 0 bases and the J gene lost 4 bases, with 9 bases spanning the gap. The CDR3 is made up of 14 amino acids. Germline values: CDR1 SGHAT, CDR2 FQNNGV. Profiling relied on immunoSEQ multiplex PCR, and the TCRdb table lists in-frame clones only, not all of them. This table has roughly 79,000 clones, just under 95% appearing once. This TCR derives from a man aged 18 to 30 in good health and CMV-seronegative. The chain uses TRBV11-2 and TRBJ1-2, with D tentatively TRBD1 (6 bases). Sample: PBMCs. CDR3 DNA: TGTGCCAGCAGCTTAGATCTCAGGGGCTATGGCTACACCTTC. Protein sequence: CASSLDLRGYGYTF.